Below are 23 T cell receptor beta chains sequenced from a single sample in a study of vaccination effects on CD4 cells after COVID-19. These receptors lack a known antigen. Antigen-specific CD4+ T cell clonotypes were called by their expansion after viral peptide-pool culture in ViraFEST. Subsequent to a culture period of roughly 11 days, CD4+ T cells were isolated. Vaccine recipients had no previous SARS-CoV-2 infection; their nucleocapsid antibodies were negative. Measured with immunoSEQ multiplex PCR; TCRdb has only the in-frame clones, and not every one. The table has tens of thousands of clones, 70% to 85% seen once. Material: CD4+ T cells from PBMCs cultured with HCoV-OC43 spike peptides, obtained before COVID-19 vaccination. As for subset: HCoV-OC43 spike overlapping peptide pool stimulation. These receptors were obtained from a human donor who received a COVID-19 vaccine.

The chain uses TRBV10-3 and TRBJ2-3; 7 bases match TRBD2. V shed 6 bases, J shed 2 bases, and the junction held 5 bases outside the gene matches. The CDR3 sequence is 14 residues long. Germline V lookup: CDR1 ENHRY, CDR2 SYGVKD. CDR3: CAIRLSGDTDTQYF. CDR3 DNA: TGTGCCATCAGACTAAGCGGGGACACAGATACGCAGTATTTT.

The genes are TRBV6-2 or TRBV6-3 and TRBJ2-5; D ambiguous. Trimming removed 1 base at V and 2 bases at J, with 14 bases between. The CDR3 covers 16 residues. Germline-derived CDR1 and CDR2 are MNHEY and SVGEGT. CDR3: CASSYYGRSFQETQYF. In DNA form, the CDR3 reads TGTGCCAGCAGTTACTATGGCAGGTCTTTTCAAGAGACCCAGTACTTC.

The J gene is TRBJ1-1, the V gene TRBV15; weak D call: TRBD1 (6 bases). CDR3 length: 15 amino acids. Trimming cost V 0 bases and J 4 bases, with 12 bases left between them. Germline CDR1 and CDR2: LNHNV and YYDKDF (reference sequence). This CDR3 reads CATSRDIQGGTEAFF. DNA of the CDR3: TGTGCCACCAGCAGAGATATACAGGGAGGCACTGAAGCTTTCTTT.

J is TRBJ1-6 and V is TRBV7-9; D gene uncertain. This CDR3 comprises 13 residues. V lost 0 bases to trimming and J lost 10 bases, with 7 bases between them. Per the germline V gene, CDR1 is SEHNR and CDR2 is FQNEAQ (reference sequence). The CDR3 DNA sequence: TGTGCCAGCAGCTTAGCAGGTTTCTCACCCCTCCACTTT. Encoded protein: CASSLAGFSPLHF.

J is TRBJ1-2 and V is TRBV21-1. TRBV21-1 is given as a pseudogene. The CDR3 runs to 10 residues. The CDR3 bases are TGTGCCAGCAAGTCGTATGGCTACACCTTC. The encoded protein is CASKSYGYTF.

The chain employs TRBV12-1 and TRBJ2-6; the table names TRBD1, a call not compared with the DNA. TRBV12-1 is given as a pseudogene. The CDR3 has 18 amino acids. The CDR3 is CASSLRWISLNGANVLTF. The CDR3 bases are TGTGCCAGCAGCCTCAGGTGGATTTCCTTGAATGGGGCCAACGTCCTGACTTTC.

The CDR3 protein is CASIPPQGRPYSAFF. The DNA of the CDR3 is TGTGCCAGTATTCCACCTCAGGGCAGGCCTTACTCTGCTTTCTTT. V and J are TRBV19 and TRBJ1-1; TRBD1 might be the D (5 bases). The CDR3 has 15 amino acids. Germline loops: CDR1 LNHDA, CDR2 SQIVND (reference sequence). Trimming removed 7 bases from V and 11 bases from J, with 26 bases in between.

The J gene is TRBJ2-2, the V gene TRBV5-4; TRBD2 matches at 8 bases. The germline V gene encodes CDR1 SGHNT and CDR2 YYREEE (reference sequence). The trim removed 2 bases at V and 2 bases at J, leaving 8 bases unmatched. The CDR3 consists of 17 residues. CDR3: CASSFKRGSENTGELFF. CDR3 coding DNA: TGTGCCAGCAGCTTCAAGCGGGGGTCCGAAAACACCGGGGAGCTGTTTTTT.

V is TRBV6-6 and J is TRBJ2-2; D unclear. Germline CDR1 is MNHNY and CDR2 is SVGAGI (reference sequence). The CDR3 loop spans 11 amino acids. The V and J ends lost 5 bases and 7 bases respectively, with 5 bases between them. The CDR3 coding sequence is TGTGCCAGCAGTCTACACGGGGAGCTGTTTTTT. It translates to CASSLHGELFF.

The chain joins TRBV27 to TRBJ1-6; D remains ambiguous. Germline loops: CDR1 MNHEY, CDR2 SMNVEV (reference sequence). The CDR3 loop spans 17 amino acids. Trimming pared 3 bases from V and 7 bases from J, leaving 19 bases between. For the CDR3, the DNA is TGTGCCAGCAGTTTTTCCTATCGGTCAGGAGCGAATTCACCCCTCCACTTT. Protein product: CASSFSYRSGANSPLHF.

This clone was seen once. The chain carries TRBV6-5 and TRBJ2-5; D is ambiguous. This CDR3 region has 13 residues. Trimming took 4 bases from V and 5 from J, leaving 11 bases between them. Per germline, CDR1 MNHEY and CDR2 SVGAGI. The CDR3 sequence is CASSFTWLETQYF. The CDR3 DNA is TGTGCCAGCAGTTTCACCTGGCTGGAGACCCAGTACTTC.

This chain links TRBV4-1 with TRBJ1-4; maybe TRBD1 (5 bases). Germline V CDR1 and CDR2: MGHRA, YSYEKL. V was cut by 4 bases and J by 5 bases, with 14 bases left in between. CDR3 size: 15 residues. As DNA, the CDR3 is TGCGCCAGCAGCCGCCCGGGACCGATGAATGAAAAACTGTTTTTT. Translating gives CASSRPGPMNEKLFF.

The chain joins TRBV9 to TRBJ2-5, with D maybe TRBD2 (5 bases). CDR3 length: 14 amino acids. Trimming removed 2 bases at V and 5 bases at J, with 13 bases between. The germline gives CDR1 SGDLS, CDR2 YYNGEE. The CDR3 DNA sequence: TGTGCCAGCAGCGTCGGGATCACCAAGGAGACCCAGTACTTC. Residues: CASSVGITKETQYF.

This chain connects TRBV6-2 or TRBV6-3 to TRBJ1-5; the D is unclear. This CDR3 region has 13 residues. Germline V gene sequence: CDR1 MNHEY, CDR2 SVGEGT. V was shortened by 5 bases and J by 7 bases, with 12 bases between the two germline ends. The CDR3 loop reads CASSDRLSQPQHF. CDR3 coding DNA: TGTGCCAGCAGTGATCGACTGTCCCAGCCCCAGCATTTT.

This chain connects TRBV24-1 to TRBJ1-2; D not resolved. Germline V gene lookup returns CDR1 KGHDR and CDR2 SFDVKD. This CDR3 region has 13 residues. Trimming took off 3 bases at V and 3 bases at J, with 7 bases between the two ends. CDR3 DNA: TGTGCCACCAGTGATGGAGCCTACTATGGCTACACCTTC. Protein: CATSDGAYYGYTF.

This chain joins TRBV7-9 and TRBJ1-5, with D possibly matching TRBD1 (6 bases). The V end lost 5 bases, the J end lost 4 bases, and 18 bases lay between the germline ends. CDR3 length equals 16 residues. The V gene's germline CDR1 is SEHNR and CDR2 FQNEAQ (reference sequence). CDR3 in amino acids: CASSRGYREGNQPQHF. The CDR3 DNA sequence: TGTGCCAGCAGCCGAGGATACAGGGAGGGGAATCAGCCCCAGCATTTT.

The chain couples TRBV5-5 to TRBJ2-2; unclear D gene. The CDR3 consists of 13 residues. Germline lookup yields CDR1 SGHKS and CDR2 YYEKEE (reference sequence). Trimming took 4 bases from V and 7 from J, leaving 11 bases between them. CDR3 DNA sequence: TGTGCCAGCAGCCTGGTCGCCTACGGGGAGCTGTTTTTT. It encodes CASSLVAYGELFF.

This clone is a singleton in its sample. This chain uses TRBV29-1 with TRBJ2-5, with D maybe TRBD2 (5 bases). Deletions cut 7 bases from V and 5 bases from J, with 20 bases between. The CDR3 spans 14 residues. Germline V gives CDR1 SQVTM, CDR2 ANQGSEA. Written as DNA, the CDR3 is TGCAGCGGGTCTCGGGGTCCCCGTGGCGAGACCCAGTACTTC. As protein: CSGSRGPRGETQYF.

The chain carries TRBV5-1 and TRBJ1-2, with a tentative D call TRBD1 (6 bases). Trimming took 4 bases from V and 0 from J, leaving 10 bases between them. Germline V CDR1 and CDR2: SGHRS, YFSETQ. This CDR3 comprises 14 residues. CDR3 sequence: CASSPGTPNYGYTF. CDR3 DNA sequence: TGCGCCAGCAGCCCCGGGACACCTAACTATGGCTACACCTTC.

This clone has only a few counts. V and J are TRBV24-1 and TRBJ2-3; D remains unclear. The V gene's germline CDR1 is KGHDR and CDR2 SFDVKD. The CDR3 sequence is 12 residues long. Between the trimmed V and J ends, which lost 6 bases and 7 bases, there was a span of 10 bases. In DNA form, the CDR3 reads TGTGCCACCAGTCTCTCCGTGAATACGCAGTATTTT. Protein: CATSLSVNTQYF.

This clone occurred once. The chain employs TRBV10-2 and TRBJ1-1; a possible D gene is TRBD1 (6 bases). The CDR3 is made up of 14 amino acids. V was pared by 7 bases and J by 6 bases, with 18 bases between. Germline V lookup: CDR1 WSHSY, CDR2 SAAADI. CDR3: CASIHSRGSAEAFF. The CDR3 coding sequence is TGCGCCAGCATCCATAGCAGGGGTAGCGCTGAAGCTTTCTTT.

In its sample, this clone was seen once. The J gene is TRBJ2-4, the V gene TRBV6-1; no definite D call. The germline V gene encodes CDR1 MNHNS and CDR2 SASEGT. Trimming pared 3 bases from V and 1 base from J, leaving 10 bases between. CDR3 length: 15 amino acids. The CDR3 bases are TGTGCCAGCAGTGATGGGGTATGGGCCAAAAACATTCAGTACTTC. As protein: CASSDGVWAKNIQYF.

The chain has TRBV2 and TRBJ2-7; D perhaps matches TRBD2 (5 bases). The germline gives CDR1 SNHLY, CDR2 FYNNEI. V shed 7 bases and J shed 6 bases, with 19 bases lying between them. The CDR3 runs to 14 residues. The CDR3 loop is CASTVGIPTREQYV. Here the CDR3 DNA reads TGTGCCAGCACCGTCGGGATCCCCACACGCGAGCAGTACGTC.